This T cell receptor beta chain was identified in a study of blood T cell repertoires in COVID-19. V was clipped by 5 bases and J by 4 bases; unmatched bases: 9. The CDR3 runs to 16 residues. Germline-derived CDR1 and CDR2 are SEHNR and FQNEAQ (reference sequence). Under the authors' procedure: Estimation of nucleated cell counts relied on the amplification of reference gene primers. This table comes from immunoSEQ multiplex PCR, and its TCRdb copy is limited to in-frame clones, with some not included. V, J and clone size are taken as reported in that table, and D and trimming were inferred from the DNA itself. This table has under 350,000 clones, around 92% appearing once.

Sequenced material: PBMCs or T cells enriched from blood (not recorded which). The chain uses TRBV7-9 and TRBJ1-4, with 8 bases matching TRBD1. The clonotype was recovered from a woman aged 60-75 years who had recovered from COVID-19. The CDR3 DNA is TGTGCCAGCAGCACACAGGGGGGCGCAGATAATGAAAAACTGTTTTTT. Its protein product is CASSTQGGADNEKLFF.